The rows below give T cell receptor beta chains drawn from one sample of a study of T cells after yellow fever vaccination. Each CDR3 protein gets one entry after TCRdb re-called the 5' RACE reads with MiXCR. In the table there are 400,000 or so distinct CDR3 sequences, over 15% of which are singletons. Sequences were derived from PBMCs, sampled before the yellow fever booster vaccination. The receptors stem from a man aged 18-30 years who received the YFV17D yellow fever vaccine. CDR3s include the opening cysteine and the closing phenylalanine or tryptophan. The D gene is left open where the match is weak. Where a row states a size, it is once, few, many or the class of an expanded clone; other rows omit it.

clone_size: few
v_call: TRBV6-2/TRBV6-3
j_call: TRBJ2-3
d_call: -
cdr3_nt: TGTGCCAGCAGTTACGAGCGGGTACTCACAGATACGCAGTATTTT
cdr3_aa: CASSYERVLTDTQYF

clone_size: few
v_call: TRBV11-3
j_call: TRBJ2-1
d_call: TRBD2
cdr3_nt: TGTGCCAGCAGCCTCGGACTAGCGGGGGGGAACAATGAGCAGTTCTTC
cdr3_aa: CASSLGLAGGNNEQFF

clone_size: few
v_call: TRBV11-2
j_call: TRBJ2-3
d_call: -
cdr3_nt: TGTGCCAGCAGCTTAGTCGGGGGGCAGATAGATACGCAGTATTTT
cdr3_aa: CASSLVGGQIDTQYF

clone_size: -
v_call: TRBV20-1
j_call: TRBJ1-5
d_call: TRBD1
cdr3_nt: TGCAGTGCTGAGCAGGGGGGCAATCAGCCCCAGCATTTT
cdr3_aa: CSAEQGGNQPQHF

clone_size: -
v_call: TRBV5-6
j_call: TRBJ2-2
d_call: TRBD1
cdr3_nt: TGTGCCAGCAGCTTTTCTTGGACAGGGGGCCCGAACACCGGGGAGCTGTTTTTT
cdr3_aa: CASSFSWTGGPNTGELFF

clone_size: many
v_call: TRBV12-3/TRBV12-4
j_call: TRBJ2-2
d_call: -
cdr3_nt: TGTGCCAGCAGTCCAAGAGTCGTGGGGGATCAAAGGGAGCTGTTTTTT
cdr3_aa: CASSPRVVGDQRELFF

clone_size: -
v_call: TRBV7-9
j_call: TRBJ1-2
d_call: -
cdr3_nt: TGTGCCAGCAGCTTAGCCGTCGGGAGGGGCGGCTACACCTTC
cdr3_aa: CASSLAVGRGGYTF

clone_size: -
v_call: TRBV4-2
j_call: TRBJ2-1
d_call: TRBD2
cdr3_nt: TGTGCCAGCAGCCCCGCGGGGGGCTCCTACAATGAGCAGTTCTTC
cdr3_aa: CASSPAGGSYNEQFF

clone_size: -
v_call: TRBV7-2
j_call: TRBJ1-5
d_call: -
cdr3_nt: TGTGCCAGCAGCTTAGATCTATTAGTGGGACAGCCCCAGCATTTT
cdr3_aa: CASSLDLLVGQPQHF

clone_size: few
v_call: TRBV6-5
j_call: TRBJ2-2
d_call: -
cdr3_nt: TGTGCCAGCAGGCGTATCGCAGACTCGTTCGACAAGGACACCGGGGAGCTGTTTTTT
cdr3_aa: CASRRIADSFDKDTGELFF

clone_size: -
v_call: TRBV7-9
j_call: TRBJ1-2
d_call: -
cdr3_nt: TGTGCCAGCAGCTTTACAGGGACCGCCTATGGCTACACCTTC
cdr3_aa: CASSFTGTAYGYTF

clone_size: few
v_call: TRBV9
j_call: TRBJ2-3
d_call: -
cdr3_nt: TGTGCCAGCAGCGTGACGGGGACTTTCACAGATACGCAGTATTTT
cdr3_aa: CASSVTGTFTDTQYF

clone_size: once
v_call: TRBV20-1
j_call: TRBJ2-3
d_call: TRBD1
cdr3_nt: TGCAGTGCTAGGGGGCGACAGGGATTCGGGTCAGATACGCAGTATTTT
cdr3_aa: CSARGRQGFGSDTQYF

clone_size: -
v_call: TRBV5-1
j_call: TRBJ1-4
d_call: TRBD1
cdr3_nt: TGCGCCAGCAGCTTACAGGGGGCGCGTGAAAAACTGTTTTTT
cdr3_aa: CASSLQGAREKLFF

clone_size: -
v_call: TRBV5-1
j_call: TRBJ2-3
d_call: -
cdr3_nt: TGCGCCAGCAGCTTGGTGCAGATTACCTCAGATACGCAGTATTTT
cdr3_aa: CASSLVQITSDTQYF

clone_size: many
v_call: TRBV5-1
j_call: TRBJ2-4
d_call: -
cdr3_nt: TGCGCCAGCAGCTTGATGTTGGTCTCTGACAAAAACATTCAGTACTTC
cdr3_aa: CASSLMLVSDKNIQYF

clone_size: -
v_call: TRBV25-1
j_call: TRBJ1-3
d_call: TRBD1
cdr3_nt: TGTGCCAGCAGGGGGGACAGTCGAAGATCTGGAAACACCATATATTTT
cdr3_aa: CASRGDSRRSGNTIYF

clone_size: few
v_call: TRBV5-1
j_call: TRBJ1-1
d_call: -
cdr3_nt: TGCGCCAGCAGCTTAAACAACTACAGAGGGGGTGAAGCTTTCTTT
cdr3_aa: CASSLNNYRGGEAFF

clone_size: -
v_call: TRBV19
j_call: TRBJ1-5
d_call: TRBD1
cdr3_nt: TGTGCCAGTTCTCAAAGCTCCAGGGGGCATCAGCCCCAGCATTTT
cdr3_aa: CASSQSSRGHQPQHF

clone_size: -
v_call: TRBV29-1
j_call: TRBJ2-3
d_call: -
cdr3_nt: TGCAGCGTTGCCGGGCCAGGCGATACGCAGTATTTT
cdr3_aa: CSVAGPGDTQYF

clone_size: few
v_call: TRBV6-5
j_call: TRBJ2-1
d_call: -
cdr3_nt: TGTGCCAGCAGACCTACCGCCTCTGAGCAGTTCTTC
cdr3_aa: CASRPTASEQFF

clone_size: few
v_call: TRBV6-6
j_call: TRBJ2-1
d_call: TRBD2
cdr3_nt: TGTGCCAGCAGAGATGGCGGGGGGGCCTACAATGAGCAGTTCTTC
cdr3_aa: CASRDGGGAYNEQFF